The 17 T cell receptor beta chains below all came from one sample that was sequenced in a study of T-cell memory formation after mild COVID-19. Each CDR3 protein gets one entry after TCRdb re-called the 5' RACE reads with MiXCR. The repertoire holds roughly 410,000 distinct CDR3 sequences, with 20% to 25% as singletons. Input material: PBMCs or a T cell subset sorted from them (not recorded which). The origin of the receptors is an adult woman who had mild COVID-19 (a few samples of this study predate the infection). Cell type and time point are not known.

This clonotype was recorded a few times. This rearrangement joins TRBV7-9 to TRBJ2-2, with D tentatively TRBD2 (5 bases). Germline CDR1 is SEHNR and CDR2 is FQNEAQ (reference sequence). This CDR3 is built from 15 residues. The V end lost 1 base, the J end lost 3 bases, and 9 bases lay between the germline ends. The CDR3 DNA reads as TGTGCCAGCAGCTTAGGCTCCGGGGACACCGGGGAGCTGTTTTTT. Translating it yields CASSLGSGDTGELFF.

The chain recombines TRBV29-1 with TRBJ2-1; 8 bases agree with TRBD1. Germline V gene data show CDR1 as SQVTM and CDR2 as ANQGSEA. Trimming cost V 1 base and J 6 bases; bases outside gene matches: 2. The CDR3 extends over 13 amino acids. This chain's CDR3 is CSVEVTGGNEQFF. The CDR3 nucleotides read TGCAGCGTTGAAGTTACAGGGGGCAATGAGCAGTTCTTC.

This clonotype was detected a few times. The rearrangement links TRBV7-2 to TRBJ2-1, with TRBD2 matching 12 bases. After removal of 2 bases from V and 0 bases from J, the junction contained 8 bases not matched to a gene. CDR1 is SGHTA, CDR2 FQGNSA, per germline. The CDR3 is 19 residues long. The DNA for the CDR3 is TGTGCCAGCAGCTTAAGTCCGCTAGCGGGAGGGTCCTCCTACAATGAGCAGTTCTTC. Translation gives CASSLSPLAGGSSYNEQFF. Variable domain in full (rest from reference TRBV7-2 and TRBJ2-1): GAGVSQSPSNKVTEKGKDVELRCDPISGHTALYWYRQSLGQGLEFLIYFQGNSAPDKSGLPSDRFSAERTGGSVSTLTIQRTQQEDSAVYLCASSLSPLAGGSSYNEQFFGPGTRLTVL.

The chain uses TRBV24-1 and TRBJ1-2; D possibly corresponds to TRBD1 (6 bases). V shed 0 bases and J shed 8 bases, with 15 bases lying between them. CDR3 length equals 15 residues. Germline CDR1 is KGHDR and CDR2 is SFDVKD. The CDR3 here is CATSDLPARGGGYTF. The DNA for the CDR3 is TGTGCCACCAGTGATTTGCCCGCCAGGGGTGGCGGCTACACCTTC.

V usage is TRBV7-9 and J usage is TRBJ2-6; D gene uncertain. Between the trimmed V and J ends, which lost 6 bases and 4 bases, there was a span of 10 bases. The CDR3 has 14 residues. Per the germline V gene, CDR1 is SEHNR and CDR2 is FQNEAQ (reference sequence). This chain's CDR3 is CASSISLGANVLTF. For the CDR3, the DNA is TGTGCCAGCAGTATCTCTCTGGGGGCCAACGTCCTGACTTTC. Supplemented by reference TRBV7-9 and TRBJ2-6, the full variable domain reads DTGVSQNPRHKITKRGQNVTFRCDPISEHNRLYWYRQTLGQGPEFLTYFQNEAQLEKSRLLSDRFSAERPKGSFSTLEIQRTEQGDSAMYLCASSISLGANVLTFGAGSRLTVL.

The rearrangement joins TRBV6-1 to TRBJ1-2; D remains ambiguous. The CDR3 runs to 14 residues. V dropped 2 bases and J dropped 5 bases, with 12 bases sitting between them. Germline lookup yields CDR1 MNHNS and CDR2 SASEGT. The CDR3 DNA sequence: TGTGCCAGCAGTGAACCCTATCGGGGTTATGGCTACACCTTC. Translation gives CASSEPYRGYGYTF.

The J gene is TRBJ2-2, the V gene TRBV4-1; D may be TRBD1 (5 bases). Looked up from germline, CDR1 is MGHRA and CDR2 is YSYEKL. The CDR3 runs to 15 residues. V was cut by 3 bases and J by 0 bases, with 8 bases left in between. Here the CDR3 reads CASSQGRANTGELFF. The CDR3 DNA follows: TGCGCCAGCAGCCAGGGCAGGGCGAACACCGGGGAGCTGTTTTTT.

The V call is TRBV2, the J call TRBJ2-7, with TRBD1 as a possible D gene (5 bases). CDR1 and CDR2 (germline): SNHLY, FYNNEI. This CDR3 contains 14 residues. V lost 3 bases to trimming and J lost 3 bases, with 12 bases between them. The DNA of the CDR3 is TGTGCCAGCAGTGACCAGGGATCTGTCTACGAGCAGTACTTC. Residues: CASSDQGSVYEQYF.

The chain carries TRBV5-1 and TRBJ2-1; D is uncertain. Germline assignment: CDR1 SGHRS and CDR2 YFSETQ. CDR3 length equals 13 residues. Between the trimmed V and J ends, which lost 0 bases and 8 bases, there was a span of 9 bases. The CDR3 DNA is TGCGCCAGCAGCTTGGGCCCTGGGCATGAGCAGTTCTTC. Amino acids: CASSLGPGHEQFF.

The gene calls are TRBV3-1 and TRBJ2-5, with a tentative D call TRBD2 (6 bases). Germline V gene lookup returns CDR1 LGHDT and CDR2 YNNKEL (reference sequence). V gave up 1 base and J gave up 5 bases, with 17 bases separating them. The CDR3 extends over 16 amino acids. CDR3: CASSQVAALGGETQYF. DNA for the CDR3: TGTGCCAGCAGCCAAGTCGCCGCACTAGGAGGGGAGACCCAGTACTTC.

A few counts support this clonotype. The rearrangement joins TRBV15 to TRBJ2-5, with D unclear. Germline assignment: CDR1 LNHNV and CDR2 YYDKDF (reference sequence). V lost 0 bases to trimming and J lost 5 bases, with 7 bases between them. This CDR3 spans 13 amino acids. DNA for the CDR3: TGTGCCACCAGCAGAGATCGGTTGGAGACCCAGTACTTC. Protein: CATSRDRLETQYF.

The chain uses TRBV10-3 and TRBJ2-7; D is unresolved. CDR1 is ENHRY, CDR2 SYGVKD, per germline. Trimming took 2 bases from V and 1 from J, leaving 9 bases between them. The CDR3 contains 14 residues. The CDR3 region is CAISEGQISYEQYF. In DNA, the CDR3 is TGTGCCATCAGTGAGGGGCAGATATCCTACGAGCAGTACTTC.

This chain joins TRBV19 and TRBJ2-1; 14 nucleotides match TRBD2. The trim removed 7 bases at V and 3 bases at J, leaving 5 bases unmatched. Germline CDR1 is LNHDA and CDR2 is SQIVND (reference sequence). The CDR3 contains 16 residues. CDR3 protein: CASTGTSGGFYNEQFF. For the CDR3, the DNA is TGTGCCAGTACTGGGACTAGCGGGGGTTTCTACAATGAGCAGTTCTTC.

This chain links TRBV7-3 with TRBJ2-3; 8 bases fit TRBD2. There are 13 residues in the CDR3. The V gene's germline CDR1 is SGHTA and CDR2 FQGTGA. Germline trimming cut 2 bases from V and 8 bases from J; bases unmatched to any gene: 3. Written as DNA, the CDR3 is TGTGCCAGCAGCTTAGACACTAGCGGTACGCAGTATTTT. Encoded protein: CASSLDTSGTQYF.

This clonotype was counted at least ten times. This chain connects TRBV7-9 to TRBJ1-1; 7 positions agree with TRBD1. Germline trimming cut 5 bases from V and 1 base from J; bases unmatched to any gene: 4. CDR1 and CDR2 from the germline V gene are SEHNR and FQNEAQ (reference sequence). The CDR3 length is 14 residues. The CDR3 protein is CASSKGARNTEAFF. The CDR3 region has the DNA TGTGCCAGCAGCAAGGGGGCCAGGAACACTGAAGCTTTCTTT.

The V and J genes are TRBV12-3 or TRBV12-4 and TRBJ2-7, with D perhaps matching TRBD1 (5 bases). V shed 1 base and J shed 7 bases, with 11 bases lying between them. This CDR3 contains 13 residues. CDR3 sequence reads: CASSLEGVFEQYF. CDR3 in DNA: TGTGCCAGCAGTTTAGAAGGGGTTTTTGAGCAGTACTTC.

This clonotype was seen once. The chain links TRBV12-3 or TRBV12-4 to TRBJ2-7; perhaps TRBD1 as D (5 bases). The V end was cut by 4 bases, the J end by 5 bases, with 12 bases between. CDR3 length equals 13 residues. The CDR3 region is CASSWGRLDEQYF. The CDR3 DNA follows: TGTGCCAGCAGTTGGGGCAGGTTGGACGAGCAGTACTTC.